Presented here are 12 T cell receptor beta chains from one specimen sequenced in a study of T cell responses to AZD1222 COVID-19 vaccine. Measured with immunoSEQ multiplex PCR; TCRdb has only the in-frame clones, and not every one. The sample consists of 150,000 or so clones, more than 70% of them appearing once. The sample consisted of peripheral blood, taken on day 0 of AZD1222 vaccination. These receptors were collected from an adult in good health.

V and J are TRBV6-5 and TRBJ1-1; perhaps TRBD1 as D (5 bases). Trimming stripped 0 bases from V and 12 bases from J, with 8 bases between. CDR1 is MNHEY and CDR2 is SVGAGI in the germline V gene. This CDR3 contains 11 residues. Written as DNA, the CDR3 is TGTGCCAGCAGTTACTCCAGGGTGACTTTCTTT. Amino acid sequence: CASSYSRVTFF.

V gene TRBV7-9 combines with J gene TRBJ2-7; no reliable D call. The CDR3 consists of 11 residues. Trimming took off 3 bases at V and 6 bases at J, with 6 bases between the two ends. Germline loops: CDR1 SEHNR, CDR2 FQNEAQ (reference sequence). CDR3 sequence (DNA): TGTGCCAGCAGCTTCAGCGCCGAGCAGTACTTC. Its protein is CASSFSAEQYF. The complete variable domain, with remaining parts taken from reference TRBV7-9 and TRBJ2-7, reads DTGVSQNPRHKITKRGQNVTFRCDPISEHNRLYWYRQTLGQGPEFLTYFQNEAQLEKSRLLSDRFSAERPKGSFSTLEIQRTEQGDSAMYLCASSFSAEQYFGPGTRLTVT.

V usage is TRBV19 and J usage is TRBJ1-1, with a weak D call TRBD1 (5 bases). Germline V gene data show CDR1 as LNHDA and CDR2 as SQIVND (reference sequence). V lost 5 bases and J lost 1, with 11 bases in between. The CDR3 spans 14 residues. The CDR3 DNA reads TGTGCCAGTAGTCCGGGACGGACGAACACTGAAGCTTTCTTT. This translates into CASSPGRTNTEAFF. Drawing the rest from reference TRBV19 and TRBJ1-1, the complete variable domain is DGGITQSPKYLFRKEGQNVTLSCEQNLNHDAMYWYRQDPGQGLRLIYYSQIVNDFQKGDIAEGYSVSREKKESFPLTVTSAQKNPTAFYLCASSPGRTNTEAFFGQGTRLTVV.

CDR3: CASSPKATRQIYNQPQHF. The CDR3 DNA sequence: TGTGCCAGCAGCCCCAAAGCCACGAGACAGATTTACAATCAGCCCCAGCATTTT. The chain is built from TRBV7-6 and TRBJ1-5; D is perhaps TRBD1 (5 bases). CDR3 length equals 18 residues. The germline V and J ends were trimmed by 5 bases and 3 bases, with 23 bases remaining between them. Germline assignment: CDR1 SGHVS and CDR2 FNYEAQ.

This chain joins TRBV5-6 and TRBJ1-1; D not certain. CDR3 length: 16 amino acids. Germline V gene sequence: CDR1 SGHDT, CDR2 YYEEEE. V shed 2 bases and J shed 0 bases, with 14 bases lying between them. The CDR3 sequence is CASSFGPLGMNTEAFF. Here the CDR3 DNA reads TGTGCCAGCAGCTTCGGGCCGCTGGGGATGAACACTGAAGCTTTCTTT.

The J gene is TRBJ1-6, the V gene TRBV2, with a weak D call TRBD1 (5 bases). Germline V gene lookup returns CDR1 SNHLY and CDR2 FYNNEI. The V gene lost 4 bases and the J gene lost 4 bases, with 11 bases spanning the gap. CDR3 length: 15 amino acids. This chain's CDR3 is CASSVSGQYNSPLHF. In DNA, the CDR3 is TGTGCCAGCAGTGTGTCAGGGCAGTATAATTCACCCCTCCACTTT.

The chain is built from TRBV7-9 and TRBJ2-3; 12 bases are shared with TRBD2. The V gene end was trimmed by 4 bases and the J gene end by 5 bases; junction bases not matched to a gene: 7. The CDR3 is made up of 16 amino acids. CDR1 SEHNR and CDR2 FQNEAQ come from the germline V gene (reference sequence). The CDR3 DNA is TGTGCCAGCAGCTCACGACTAGCGGGAGAATTAGATACGCAGTATTTT. Protein: CASSSRLAGELDTQYF.

The chain joins TRBV19 to TRBJ2-7; TRBD2 might be the D (5 bases). The CDR3 spans 13 residues. Germline loops: CDR1 LNHDA, CDR2 SQIVND (reference sequence). V was trimmed by 6 bases and J by 0 bases, leaving 9 bases between them. CDR3 protein: CASSPGISYEQYF. CDR3 in DNA: TGTGCCAGTAGCCCCGGGATCTCCTACGAGCAGTACTTC.

The rearrangement joins TRBV9 to TRBJ2-1; 9 bases line up with TRBD2. With V trimmed by 4 bases and J by 6 bases, 11 bases remained unmatched. This CDR3 is 16 amino acids long. The germline V gene encodes CDR1 SGDLS and CDR2 YYNGEE. The chain's CDR3 is CASSREPAGGLNEQFF. DNA of the CDR3: TGTGCCAGCAGCCGTGAGCCAGCGGGAGGCCTCAATGAGCAGTTCTTC.

The rearrangement joins TRBV7-9 to TRBJ2-1; either TRBD1 or TRBD2 may supply D (5 bases each). Germline V lookup: CDR1 SEHNR, CDR2 FQNEAQ (reference sequence). Trimming removed 1 base from V and 3 bases from J, with 16 bases in between. The CDR3 covers 17 residues. The CDR3 reads CASSLGDFGAGYNEQFF. In DNA form, the CDR3 reads TGTGCCAGCAGCTTAGGCGACTTTGGGGCGGGCTACAATGAGCAGTTCTTC.

The chain carries TRBV30 and TRBJ1-2; possible D gene TRBD1, 5 bases. Per the germline V gene, CDR1 is GTSNPN and CDR2 is SVGIG (reference sequence). The CDR3 totals 12 residues. Trimming left V 1 base short and J 5 bases short, with 8 bases between. CDR3 coding DNA: TGTGCCTGGAGTGGTCAGGGTTATGGCTACACCTTC. Amino acids: CAWSGQGYGYTF.

J is TRBJ2-1 and V is TRBV15; perhaps D is TRBD1 or TRBD2 (7 bases each). This CDR3 has 17 residues. Trimming stripped 1 base from V and 8 bases from J, with 21 bases between. Germline CDR1 is LNHNV and CDR2 is YYDKDF (reference sequence). CDR3 sequence: CATSRARGGGSNYEQFF. The CDR3 DNA sequence: TGTGCCACCAGCAGAGCACGAGGGGGCGGGAGTAACTATGAGCAGTTCTTC.